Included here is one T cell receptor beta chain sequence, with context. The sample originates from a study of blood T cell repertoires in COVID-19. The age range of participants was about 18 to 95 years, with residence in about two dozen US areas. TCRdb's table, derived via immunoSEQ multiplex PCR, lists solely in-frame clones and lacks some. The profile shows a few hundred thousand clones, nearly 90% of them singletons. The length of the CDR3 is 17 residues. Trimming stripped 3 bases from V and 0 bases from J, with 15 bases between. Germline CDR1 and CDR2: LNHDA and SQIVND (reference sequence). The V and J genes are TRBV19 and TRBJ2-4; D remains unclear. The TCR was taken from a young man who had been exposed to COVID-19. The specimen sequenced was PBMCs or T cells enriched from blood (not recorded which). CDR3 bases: TGTGCCAGTAGTATCACTTCCTCCGCGGTAGCCAAAAACATTCAGTACTTC. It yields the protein CASSITSSAVAKNIQYF.